This is a list of T cell receptor beta chains from one sample in a study of T cells after yellow fever vaccination. MiXCR, run by TCRdb on the 5' RACE reads, gives a single entry per CDR3 protein. Of a few hundred thousand distinct CDR3 sequences listed, approximately 6% are singletons. This specimen was PBMCs, taken 5 days after the yellow fever booster vaccination. The receptors shown here come from a man younger than 45 who received the YFV17D yellow fever vaccine. CDR3s leave out the opening cysteine and the closing phenylalanine or tryptophan. D genes are given only for firm matches.

j_call | d_call | v_call | cdr3_aa
TRBJ2-7 | . | TRBV28 | ASRGGRGEQY
TRBJ2-3 | TRBD2 | TRBV9 | ASHRGLGGDTQY
TRBJ2-2 | . | TRBV3-1 | ASSPSGVNGGELF
TRBJ2-1 | . | TRBV29-1 | SVGSLRNEQF
TRBJ2-1 | . | TRBV7-8 | ASSPPRYEQF
TRBJ2-3 | . | TRBV4-3 | ASSQDRERLI
TRBJ2-7 | TRBD2 | TRBV7-3 | ASSLDAGLAFEQY
TRBJ1-5 | . | TRBV6-2/TRBV6-3 | ASSYPANQPQH
TRBJ2-7 | TRBD2 | TRBV5-5 | ASSLDSGDTYEQY
TRBJ2-4 | . | TRBV29-1 | SGRVTKNIQY
TRBJ2-2 | . | TRBV7-9 | ASSPNWLF